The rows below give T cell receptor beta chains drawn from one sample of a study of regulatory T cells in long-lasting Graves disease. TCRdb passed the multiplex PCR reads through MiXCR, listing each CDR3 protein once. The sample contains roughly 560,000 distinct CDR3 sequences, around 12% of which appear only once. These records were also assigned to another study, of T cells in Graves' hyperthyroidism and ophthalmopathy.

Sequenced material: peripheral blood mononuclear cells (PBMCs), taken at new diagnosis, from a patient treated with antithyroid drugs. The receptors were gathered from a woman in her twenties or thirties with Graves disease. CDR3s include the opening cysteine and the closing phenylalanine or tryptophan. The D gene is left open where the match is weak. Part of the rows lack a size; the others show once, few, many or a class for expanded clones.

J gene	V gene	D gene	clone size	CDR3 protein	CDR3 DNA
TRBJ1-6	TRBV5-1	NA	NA	CASSLVAGVNNSPLHF	TGCGCCAGCAGCTTGGTAGCAGGGGTGAATAATTCACCCCTCCACTTT
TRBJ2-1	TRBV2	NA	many	CASSDRVVHNEQFF	TGTGCCAGCAGTGACAGGGTAGTCCACAATGAGCAGTTCTTC
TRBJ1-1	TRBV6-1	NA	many	CASSGGLADTEAFF	TGTGCCAGCAGTGGAGGACTGGCGGACACTGAAGCTTTCTTT
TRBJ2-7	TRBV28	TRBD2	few	CASSPGLARYEQYF	TGTGCCAGCAGTCCTGGACTAGCGCGGTACGAGCAGTACTTC
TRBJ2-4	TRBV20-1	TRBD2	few	CSARDPTSGKPQAKNIQYF	TGCAGTGCTAGAGACCCGACTAGCGGGAAGCCCCAAGCCAAAAACATTCAGTACTTC
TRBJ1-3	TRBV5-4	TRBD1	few	CASSLARTGGRNTIYF	TGTGCCAGCAGCTTGGCCAGAACAGGGGGCAGAAACACCATATATTTT
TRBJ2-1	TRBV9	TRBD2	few	CASSAKTPGTSAFDEQFF	TGTGCCAGCAGCGCGAAGACCCCCGGGACTAGCGCCTTCGATGAGCAGTTCTTC
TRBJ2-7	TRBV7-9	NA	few	CASSLAGSGGFRTYEQYF	TGTGCCAGCAGCTTAGCTGGGTCAGGGGGGTTTAGGACCTACGAGCAGTACTTC
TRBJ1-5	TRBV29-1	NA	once	CSVVVTGGNQPQHF	TGCAGCGTTGTTGTAACGGGGGGGAATCAGCCCCAGCATTTT
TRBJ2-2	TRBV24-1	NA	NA	CAIGSDIITGELFF	TGTGCCATCGGATCGGATATTATCACCGGGGAGCTGTTTTTT
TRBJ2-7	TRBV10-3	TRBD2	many	CAISLGLADYEQYF	TGTGCCATCAGCCTAGGACTAGCAGACTACGAGCAGTACTTC
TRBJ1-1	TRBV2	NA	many	CASSYFAEAFF	TGTGCCAGCAGCTACTTTGCTGAAGCTTTCTTT
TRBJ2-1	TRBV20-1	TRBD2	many	CSASEVSGYNEQFF	TGCAGTGCTAGTGAGGTTAGCGGGTATAATGAGCAGTTCTTC
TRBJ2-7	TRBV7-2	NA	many	CASSLLVPVYEQYF	TGTGCCAGCAGCTTACTAGTCCCGGTCTACGAGCAGTACTTC
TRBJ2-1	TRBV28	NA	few	CASSSLVPHEQFF	TGTGCCAGCTCCAGTCTAGTGCCCCATGAGCAGTTCTTC
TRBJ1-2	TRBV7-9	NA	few	CASSLEGKRGYTF	TGTGCCAGCAGCTTAGAAGGGAAGCGTGGCTACACCTTC
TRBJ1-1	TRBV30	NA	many	CAWQSSMNTEAFF	TGTGCCTGGCAATCCTCAATGAACACTGAAGCTTTCTTT
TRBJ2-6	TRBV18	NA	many	CASSLQSPQGANVLTF	TGTGCCAGCTCATTACAGAGTCCCCAGGGGGCCAACGTCCTGACTTTC
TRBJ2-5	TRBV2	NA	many	CASNRVRETQYF	TGTGCCAGCAACCGGGTCCGGGAGACCCAGTACTTC
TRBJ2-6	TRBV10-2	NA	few	CASSEAYGANVLTF	TGCGCCAGCAGTGAGGCCTACGGGGCCAACGTCCTGACTTTC
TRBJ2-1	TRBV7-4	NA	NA	CASIRDVSYNEQFF	TGTGCCAGCATCCGGGACGTCTCCTACAATGAGCAGTTCTTC
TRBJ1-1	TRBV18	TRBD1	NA	CASSPGQGSLAEAFF	TGTGCCAGCTCGCCGGGACAGGGGAGTTTGGCTGAAGCTTTCTTT
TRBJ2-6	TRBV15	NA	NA	CATSPVSGANVLTF	TGTGCCACCTCCCCCGTCTCCGGGGCCAACGTCCTGACTTTC
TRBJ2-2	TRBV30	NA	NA	CAWSVHSGRELFF	TGTGCCTGGAGTGTACACTCAGGACGGGAGCTGTTTTTT
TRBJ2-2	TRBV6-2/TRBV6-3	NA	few	CASTDRFAGELFF	TGTGCCAGCACCGACAGGTTCGCCGGGGAGCTGTTTTTT
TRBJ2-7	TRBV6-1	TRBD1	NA	CASRTGQLTYEQYF	TGTGCCAGCAGAACGGGACAGCTGACCTACGAGCAGTACTTC
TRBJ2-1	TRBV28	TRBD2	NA	CASSLRTSGRHEQFF	TGTGCCAGCAGTTTAAGGACTAGCGGGAGGCATGAGCAGTTCTTC
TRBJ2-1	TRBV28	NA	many	CASKERNYNEQFF	TGTGCCAGCAAGGAGCGGAATTACAATGAGCAGTTCTTC
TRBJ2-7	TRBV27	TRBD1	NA	CASSLEGAGSYEQYF	TGTGCCAGCAGTTTAGAGGGGGCGGGCTCCTACGAGCAGTACTTC
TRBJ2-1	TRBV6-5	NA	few	CASSYRLVGVGGQFF	TGTGCCAGCAGTTACCGACTAGTTGGGGTAGGTGGGCAGTTCTTC
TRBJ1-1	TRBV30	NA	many	CAWEKQGSGAFF	TGTGCCTGGGAAAAACAGGGTTCGGGAGCTTTCTTT
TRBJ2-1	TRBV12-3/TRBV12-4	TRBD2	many	CASSSGLAGAASSYNEQFF	TGTGCCAGCAGTTCGGGACTAGCGGGAGCTGCGAGCTCCTACAATGAGCAGTTCTTC
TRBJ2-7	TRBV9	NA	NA	CASSVDDSGYEQYF	TGTGCCAGCAGCGTAGATGATAGCGGATACGAGCAGTACTTC
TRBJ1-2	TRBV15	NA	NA	CATSSTGPNIINYGYTF	TGTGCCACCAGCTCAACAGGGCCGAACATCATTAACTATGGCTACACCTTC
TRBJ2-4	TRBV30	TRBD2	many	CAWSPGLEKGIQYF	TGTGCCTGGAGCCCGGGACTAGAGAAAGGCATTCAGTACTTC
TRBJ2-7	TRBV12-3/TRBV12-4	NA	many	CASSFRGDTFYEQYF	TGTGCCAGCAGTTTTAGAGGGGACACGTTTTACGAGCAGTACTTC
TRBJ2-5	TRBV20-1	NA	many	CSVETQYF	TGCAGTGTAGAGACCCAGTACTTC